This T cell receptor (beta chain) is drawn from a study of shared clonotypes between healthy human individuals. This clone was counted once. Data came from immunoSEQ multiplex PCR; TCRdb stores just in-frame clones and leaves some out. The sample lists more than 1.2 million clones, approximately 98.5% occurring once. Adults of Caucasian background living in Nashville, Tennessee made up all donors. V lost 7 bases to trimming and J lost 0 bases, with 13 bases between them. The germline gives CDR1 SNHLY, CDR2 FYNNEI. This CDR3 region has 16 residues. Sequencing was performed on naive CD4+ T cells sorted from blood. The subset: CD45RA+ positively selected. The chain has TRBV2 and TRBJ2-6; D is perhaps TRBD2 (7 bases). The receptor's source is a man under 40 in good health. This CDR3 reads CASTGGRSSGANVLTF. The CDR3 coding sequence is TGTGCCAGCACGGGGGGCCGAAGCTCTGGGGCCAACGTCCTGACTTTC.